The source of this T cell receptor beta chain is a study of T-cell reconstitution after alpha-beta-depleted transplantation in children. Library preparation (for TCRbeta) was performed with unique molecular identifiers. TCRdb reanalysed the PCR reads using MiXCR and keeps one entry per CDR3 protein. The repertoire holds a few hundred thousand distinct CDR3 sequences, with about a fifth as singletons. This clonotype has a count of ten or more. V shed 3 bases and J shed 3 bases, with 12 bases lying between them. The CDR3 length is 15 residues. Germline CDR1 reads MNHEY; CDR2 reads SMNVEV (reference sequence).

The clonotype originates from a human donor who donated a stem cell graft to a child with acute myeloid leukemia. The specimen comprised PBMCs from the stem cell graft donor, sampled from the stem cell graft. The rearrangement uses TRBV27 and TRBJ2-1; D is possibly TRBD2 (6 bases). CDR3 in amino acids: CASSLIAEVYNEQFF. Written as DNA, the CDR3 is TGTGCCAGCAGTTTGATAGCGGAAGTCTACAATGAGCAGTTCTTC.